These T cell receptor beta chains were read from a single sample in a study of cytomegalovirus exposure and HLA in healthy donors. Assay: immunoSEQ multiplex PCR; the TCRdb copy retains only in-frame clones and omits some. Altogether about 160,000 clones are present, roughly four fifths being singletons, with the ten largest covering roughly a tenth. Sequencing used PBMCs. The origin of the receptors is a man aged 50-60 years in good health and CMV-seropositive. The CDR3 runs from the conserved cysteine through the conserved F or W. D genes are given only for firm matches. For some rows the clone size is stated as once, few or many, or as a class when expanded; others skip it.

TRBV6-1	NA	TRBD1	TRBJ1-6	CASRGDRVNSPLHF	TGTGCCAGCAGAGGGGACAGGGTCAATTCACCCCTCCACTTT
TRBV27	few	TRBD2	TRBJ2-1	CASSLEGTINEQFF	TGTGCCAGCAGTTTAGAAGGGACTATCAATGAGCAGTTCTTC
TRBV28	NA	TRBD1	TRBJ2-1	CVVQGAVAATYNEQFF	TGTGTAGTACAGGGGGCGGTAGCGGCCACCTACAATGAGCAGTTCTTC
TRBV5-6	NA	TRBD1	TRBJ1-4	CASSLNRGQGEKLFF	TGTGCCAGCAGCTTAAACAGGGGGCAAGGAGAAAAACTGTTTTTT
TRBV29-1	once	NA	TRBJ2-5	CSGDLASQETQYF	TGCAGCGGTGATCTAGCGAGCCAAGAGACCCAGTACTTC
TRBV4-1	once	NA	TRBJ1-2	CASSQPLGATFYGYTF	TGCGCCAGCAGCCAGCCCCTTGGGGCTACGTTCTATGGCTACACCTTC
TRBV30	NA	NA	TRBJ2-7	CAWSVQASYEQYF	TGTGCCTGGAGTGTACAGGCCTCCTACGAGCAGTACTTC
TRBV15	NA	NA	TRBJ2-5	CATSLAGAETQYF	TGTGCCACCAGCTTGGCGGGGGCTGAGACCCAGTACTTC
TRBV4-2	few	NA	TRBJ1-2	CASSQDPPSPGRRDYGYTF	TGTGCCAGCAGCCAAGATCCCCCCTCCCCGGGACGGAGGGACTATGGCTACACCTTC
TRBV27	few	NA	TRBJ2-2	CASSSPLRNTGELFF	TGTGCCAGCAGTTCCCCCCTCCGGAACACCGGGGAGCTGTTTTTT
TRBV5-1	NA	TRBD2	TRBJ2-2	CASSLGGGNTGELFF	TGCGCCAGCAGCTTGGGCGGGGGAAACACCGGGGAGCTGTTTTTT
TRBV28	NA	TRBD2	TRBJ2-5	CASSSTSGGDARETQYF	TGTGCCAGCAGTTCGACATCGGGGGGGGATGCCAGGGAGACCCAGTACTTC
TRBV6-6	NA	NA	TRBJ1-6	CASSFDSSYNSPLHF	TGTGCCAGCAGTTTCGATAGCTCCTATAATTCACCCCTCCACTTT
TRBV28	NA	TRBD1	TRBJ1-5	CASRTGTGSNQPQHF	TGTGCCAGCAGAACCGGGACAGGGAGCAATCAGCCCCAGCATTTT
TRBV5-1	NA	NA	TRBJ1-2	CASSSDSYVYGYTF	TGCGCCAGCAGTTCGGACAGTTACGTCTATGGCTACACCTTC
TRBV2	NA	TRBD2	TRBJ2-1	CTLLTGGPGNEQFF	TGTACACTTCTTACGGGAGGGCCGGGTAATGAGCAGTTCTTC
TRBV6-5	NA	NA	TRBJ2-1	CASSRSLGEQFF	TGTGCCAGCAGCCGAAGCCTAGGTGAGCAGTTCTTC
TRBV13	NA	NA	TRBJ2-3	CASSFDGAPDTQYF	TGTGCCAGCAGCTTTGATGGGGCCCCAGATACGCAGTATTTT
TRBV7-8	few	TRBD1	TRBJ2-6	CASSRPGQLTGANVLTF	TGTGCCAGCAGCCGCCCGGGACAGCTGACTGGGGCCAACGTCCTGACTTTC
TRBV29-1	NA	NA	TRBJ2-7	CSARPTEDSYEQYF	TGCAGCGCACGACCTACGGAAGACTCCTACGAGCAGTACTTC
TRBV29-1	few	TRBD1	TRBJ2-2	CSALTGGTGELFF	TGCAGCGCTCTGACAGGGGGAACCGGGGAGCTGTTTTTT
TRBV9	NA	NA	TRBJ1-1	CASSITGLMNTEAFF	TGTGCCAGCAGCATTACAGGGCTCATGAACACTGAAGCTTTCTTT
TRBV18	once	TRBD2	TRBJ2-1	CASSPTTLREGPHEQFF	TGTGCCAGCTCACCAACCACGTTACGGGAGGGCCCCCATGAGCAGTTCTTC
TRBV19	few	NA	TRBJ2-7	CASSMGGNYEQYF	TGTGCCAGTAGTATGGGGGGAAACTACGAGCAGTACTTC
TRBV19	NA	TRBD2	TRBJ2-3	CASSMGLAGVSDTQYF	TGTGCCAGTAGTATGGGGCTAGCGGGAGTTTCGGATACGCAGTATTTT
TRBV6-5	NA	TRBD1	TRBJ2-7	CASSRTGVEQYF	TGTGCCAGCAGCCGGACAGGGGTCGAGCAGTACTTC
TRBV5-1	NA	NA	TRBJ1-1	CASSLVPGNTEAFF	TGCGCCAGCAGCTTGGTCCCGGGAAACACTGAAGCTTTCTTT
TRBV6-5	NA	NA	TRBJ1-3	CASSYSGVGNTIYF	TGTGCCAGCAGTTATTCAGGGGTTGGAAACACCATATATTTT
TRBV9	NA	NA	TRBJ2-2	CASSVAGAVTGELFF	TGTGCCAGCAGCGTAGCAGGGGCAGTGACCGGGGAGCTGTTTTTT
TRBV28	NA	NA	TRBJ2-3	CASSWDTTDTQYF	TGTGCCAGCAGTTGGGACACCACAGATACGCAGTATTTT
TRBV5-1	NA	NA	TRBJ2-6	CASSSSSGANVLTF	TGCGCCAGCAGCTCTAGCTCTGGGGCCAACGTCCTGACTTTC
TRBV9	few	NA	TRBJ2-7	CASSVGLASAGEQYF	TGTGCCAGCAGCGTAGGCCTAGCGAGTGCGGGTGAGCAGTACTTC
TRBV4-3	few	TRBD1	TRBJ2-2	CASSPDRANTGELFF	TGCGCCAGCAGCCCGGACAGGGCGAACACCGGGGAGCTGTTTTTT
TRBV28	few	NA	TRBJ1-1	CASSHPADGTEAFF	TGTGCCAGCAGCCATCCGGCGGATGGGACTGAAGCTTTCTTT
TRBV19	once	TRBD1	TRBJ2-7	CASSKDRGSYEQYF	TGTGCCAGTAGCAAAGACAGGGGCTCCTACGAGCAGTACTTC
TRBV19	few	TRBD1	TRBJ2-4	CASSIVPPGQGANIQYF	TGTGCCAGTAGTATAGTGCCGCCCGGGCAGGGGGCAAACATTCAGTACTTC
TRBV11-3	NA	TRBD2	TRBJ2-7	CASSSKGLDSYEQYF	TGTGCCAGCAGCTCAAAGGGACTAGACTCCTACGAGCAGTACTTC
TRBV4-2	NA	TRBD2	TRBJ2-3	CASSPRGTSGTDTQYF	TGTGCCAGCAGCCCAAGAGGGACTAGCGGGACAGATACGCAGTATTTT
TRBV4-3	NA	NA	TRBJ1-2	CASSQGDMRGYGYTF	TGCGCCAGCAGCCAAGGGGATATGCGGGGCTATGGCTACACCTTC
TRBV5-4	NA	TRBD1	TRBJ1-4	CASSGGAGGTNEKLFF	TGTGCCAGCTCAGGGGGCGCGGGTGGAACTAATGAAAAACTGTTTTTT
TRBV19	NA	TRBD1	TRBJ1-4	CASSIVAGTAEKLFF	TGTGCCAGTAGTATAGTTGCCGGGACAGCTGAAAAACTGTTTTTT
TRBV6-6	NA	TRBD2	TRBJ2-1	CASSEGLAGDEQFF	TGTGCCAGCAGTGAGGGACTAGCGGGGGATGAGCAGTTCTTC
TRBV5-6	NA	NA	TRBJ1-5	CASSIGHNQPQHF	TGTGCCAGCAGCATCGGACACAATCAGCCCCAGCATTTT
TRBV5-5	NA	NA	TRBJ2-5	CASEDLKSQETQYF	TGTGCCAGCGAGGATCTGAAATCACAAGAGACCCAGTACTTC
TRBV5-1	NA	NA	TRBJ1-4	CASSLVWGSTNEKLFF	TGCGCCAGCAGCTTGGTTTGGGGCTCGACTAATGAAAAACTGTTTTTT
TRBV6-1	NA	NA	TRBJ2-7	CASSVNFQAYEQHF	TGTGCCAGCAGTGTGAATTTTCAGGCCTACGAGCAGCACTTC
TRBV6-5	NA	NA	TRBJ2-7	CASSASTAIPYEQYF	TGTGCCAGCAGTGCCTCGACAGCGATACCCTACGAGCAGTACTTC
TRBV5-8	NA	TRBD2	TRBJ2-5	CASSLVGASGQETQYF	TGTGCCAGCAGCTTGGTAGGGGCTAGCGGGCAAGAGACCCAGTACTTC
TRBV4-2	NA	TRBD1	TRBJ1-5	CASSQDRGQGLNQPQHF	TGTGCCAGCAGCCAAGATCGAGGACAGGGTCTCAATCAGCCCCAGCATTTT
TRBV5-5	NA	NA	TRBJ1-3	CASSLGPGNSGNTIYF	TGTGCCAGCAGCTTGGGGCCGGGGAACAGTGGAAACACCATATATTTT
TRBV28	few	TRBD2	TRBJ2-1	CASRREATRHEQFF	TGTGCCAGCAGGCGGGAGGCTACTCGCCATGAGCAGTTCTTC
TRBV5-6	NA	NA	TRBJ1-2	CASRVTGYYGYTF	TGTGCCAGCAGGGTTACAGGGTACTATGGCTACACCTTC
TRBV28	few	TRBD2	TRBJ2-1	CASSLTQTSGSSIINEQFF	TGTGCCAGCAGTTTAACCCAGACTAGCGGGAGTTCTATCATCAATGAGCAGTTCTTC
TRBV5-1	NA	TRBD2	TRBJ2-2	CASSLEGLAGSGELFF	TGCGCCAGCAGCTTGGAGGGACTAGCGGGATCCGGGGAGCTGTTTTTT
TRBV6-6	NA	NA	TRBJ1-4	CASSGNRDANEKLFF	TGTGCCAGCAGTGGGAACAGGGACGCTAATGAAAAACTGTTTTTT
TRBV6-5	NA	NA	TRBJ1-6	CASGTPNSPLHF	TGTGCCAGCGGGACACCGAATTCACCCCTCCACTTT
TRBV30	NA	NA	TRBJ1-4	CAWSGSAANEKLFF	TGTGCCTGGAGTGGGTCTGCAGCGAATGAAAAACTGTTTTTT
TRBV5-1	NA	NA	TRBJ1-1	CASSRGDTEAFF	TGCGCCAGCAGCAGGGGTGATACTGAAGCTTTCTTT
TRBV9	few	NA	TRBJ2-5	CASSATGTFRETQYF	TGTGCCAGCAGCGCCACCGGGACTTTTAGAGAGACCCAGTACTTC